This TCR beta chain comes out of a study of CXCR3-negative and CXCR3-positive naive CD8 T cells. Turning to the study itself: Roughly 1.5 +/- 0.3 million TRB reads came from each library, giving some 130 million in total. Broader study findings: In both naive subsets diversity was comparably high, whereas memory CD8+ cells showed much lower diversity. Naive subsets had comparable surface CD5; TCR strength was inferred from TRB CDR3 properties. Higher TRB CDR3 hydrophobicity marked CXCR3-positive naive cells relative to CXCR3-negative naive cells.

About this clonotype: Its specificity is not known.

TRB cDNA was prepared as libraries by UMI-labeled 5' RACE. No DNA is given; TCRdb re-called the 5' RACE reads and lists each CDR3 protein once. The listing records 140,000 to 150,000 distinct CDR3 sequences. Sequenced: naive CXCR3+ CD8+ T cells from blood. Subset indicated: CD45RO-CCR7+CD27+CD95- naive CD8+ T cells expressing CXCR3 (TNR3+). The receptor comes from a human donor in good health. Some clones in this sample may be carry-over from other donors' samples.

CDR3 in amino acids: CASSRLTEQTTGELFF. The chain employs TRBV6-5 and TRBJ2-2; checking the TCRdb D call of TRBD2 is not possible without DNA. The germline V gene encodes CDR1 MNHEY and CDR2 SVGAGI. This CDR3 is built from 16 residues.